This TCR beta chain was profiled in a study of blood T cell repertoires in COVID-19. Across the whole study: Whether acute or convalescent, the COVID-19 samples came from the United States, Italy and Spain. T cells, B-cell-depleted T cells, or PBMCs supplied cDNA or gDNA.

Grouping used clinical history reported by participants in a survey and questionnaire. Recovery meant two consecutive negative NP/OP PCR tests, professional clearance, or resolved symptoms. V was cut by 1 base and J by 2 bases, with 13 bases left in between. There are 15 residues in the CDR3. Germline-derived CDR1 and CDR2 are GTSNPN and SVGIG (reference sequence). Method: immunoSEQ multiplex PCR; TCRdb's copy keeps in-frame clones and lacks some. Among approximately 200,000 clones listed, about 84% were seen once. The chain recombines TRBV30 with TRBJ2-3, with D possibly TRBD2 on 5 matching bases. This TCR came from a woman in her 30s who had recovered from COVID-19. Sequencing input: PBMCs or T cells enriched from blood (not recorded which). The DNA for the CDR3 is TGTGCCTGGAGTGCTCGAGGGAGCCACACAGATACGCAGTATTTT. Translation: CAWSARGSHTDTQYF.